This T cell receptor (beta chain) stems from a study of vaccination and CD4 T cells after COVID-19. Study as a whole: Convalescent patients were SARS-CoV-2 positive by nasal swab PCR; about nine mild, one severe. Regarding the study as a whole: Spike mono-reactivity was found in 304 of the 307 vaccine-specific clones identified in convalescent patients.

Concerning this clonotype itself: What it recognizes is unknown.

Looked up from germline, CDR1 is MNHEY and CDR2 is SVGAGI. CDR3 length: 13 residues. Between the trimmed V and J ends, which lost 0 bases and 8 bases, there was a span of 10 bases. Treatment of the sample: approximately nine-day PBMC culture with coronavirus spike peptide pools or control peptides (ViraFEST assay). Sequencing of DNA taken from cultured CD4+ T cells relied on the Oncomine TCR Beta short-read assay. MiXCR, applied by TCRdb to the PCR reads, yields one record per CDR3 protein. The sample carries about 18,000 distinct CDR3 sequences, 43% recorded once. The TCR sequence derives from a human donor who had recovered from COVID-19. The genes are TRBV6-5 and TRBJ1-1; D is unclear. The sample in question was CD4+ T cells from blood, cultured in vitro, obtained after SARS-CoV-2 vaccination. The CDR3 spells CASSYSGRLEAFF. As DNA, the CDR3 is TGTGCCAGCAGTTACTCCGGGCGGCTAGAAGCTTTCTTT.